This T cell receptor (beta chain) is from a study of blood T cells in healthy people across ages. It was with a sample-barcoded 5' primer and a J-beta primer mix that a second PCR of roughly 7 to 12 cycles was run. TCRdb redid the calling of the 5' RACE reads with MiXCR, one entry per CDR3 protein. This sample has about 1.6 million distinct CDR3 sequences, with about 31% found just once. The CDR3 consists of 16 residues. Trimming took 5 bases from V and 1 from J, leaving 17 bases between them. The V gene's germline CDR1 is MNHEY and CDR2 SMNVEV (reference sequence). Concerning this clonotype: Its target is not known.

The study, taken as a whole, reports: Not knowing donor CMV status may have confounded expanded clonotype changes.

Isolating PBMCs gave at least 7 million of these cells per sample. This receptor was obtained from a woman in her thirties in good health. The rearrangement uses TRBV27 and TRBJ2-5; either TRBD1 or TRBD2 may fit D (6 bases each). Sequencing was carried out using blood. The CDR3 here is CASSPGQRGLQETQYF. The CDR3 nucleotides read TGTGCCAGCAGTCCCGGACAGAGGGGACTCCAAGAGACCCAGTACTTC.